Given below is one T cell receptor (beta chain) in context. The data were taken from a study of technical replicates of blood from several donors. Some clones are missing from TCRdb's copy, which holds only in-frame ones; the method was immunoSEQ multiplex PCR. This table has under 100,000 clones, around 94% appearing once. V was shortened by 6 bases and J by 4 bases, with 15 bases between the two germline ends. Looked up from germline, CDR1 is KGHSH and CDR2 is LQKENI. This CDR3 has 14 residues. The rearrangement joins TRBV18 to TRBJ1-1; D remains ambiguous. The clonotype originates from a human donor in good health. The sequencing input was T cells isolated from PBMCs. This CDR3 reads CASSVGPGGTEAFF. CDR3 nucleotide sequence: TGTGCCAGCTCTGTCGGTCCGGGTGGCACTGAAGCTTTCTTT.